This TCR beta chain was profiled in a study of siplizumab effects on memory and regulatory T cells. The CDR3 covers 17 residues. Trimming at V came to 1 base and at J to 6 bases, leaving 12 bases not matched to a gene. Germline V CDR1 and CDR2: SEHNR, FQNEAQ (reference sequence). Unstimulated naive, memory, effector memory and TEMRA subsets were sequenced, and this was done in a few donor pairs. The table came from immunoSEQ multiplex PCR; TCRdb's copy has only in-frame clones and leaves some out. Of roughly 100,000 clones listed, roughly 96% were seen once; the top ten hold approximately 0.031%. The chain uses TRBV7-9 and TRBJ2-7; 10 bases fit TRBD2. The sample consisted of naive CD4+ T cells sorted from blood. The origin of this receptor is a human donor in good health. CDR3 coding DNA: TGTGCCAGCAGCTTAGTAAGCGGGGGGGCCTGGGGCCTCGAGCAGTACTTC. It is translated as CASSLVSGGAWGLEQYF.